The T cell receptor (beta chain) under discussion was sequenced for a study of blood T cell repertoires in COVID-19. V was clipped by 3 bases and J by 8 bases, with 18 bases between them. Germline CDR1 reads SGHNT; CDR2 reads YYREEE (reference sequence). The CDR3 runs 16 residues. TCRdb's copy holds only in-frame clones and misses some; the assay was immunoSEQ multiplex PCR. The sample holds 150,000 to 200,000 clones; 82% are singletons and the top ten take 5.2%. Only a few counts were recorded for this clone. Participants had their cohort set by participant-reported clinical history. The sample taken for sequencing was PBMCs or T cells enriched from blood (not recorded which). The chain couples TRBV5-4 to TRBJ1-6, with D perhaps matching TRBD1 (5 bases). The origin of this receptor is a woman aged 60 to 75 with acute COVID-19. CDR3 nucleotides: TGTGCCAGCAGCTGGGCCCCGACAGAGACCCATTCACCCCTCCACTTT. It encodes CASSWAPTETHSPLHF.